The 28 T cell receptor beta chains presented below share a single source sample, sequenced in a study of T-cell memory formation after mild COVID-19. TCRdb recomputed calls from the 5' RACE reads with MiXCR, one row per CDR3 protein. The sample records about 180,000 distinct CDR3 sequences, under 20% being singletons. The source material was PBMCs or a T cell subset sorted from them (not recorded which). These receptors originate from a man younger than 35 who had mild COVID-19 (a few samples of this study predate the infection). Cell type and time point are not known.

The V and J genes are TRBV4-3 and TRBJ2-3; 8 bases match TRBD2. Germline CDR1 reads LGHNA; CDR2 reads YSLEER. The J segment lost 1 base and the V segment lost 3 bases, leaving 3 bases of the junction unmatched. The CDR3 loop spans 15 amino acids. The CDR3 loop reads CASSQTSAGTDTQYF. The CDR3, as DNA: TGCGCCAGCAGCCAGACTAGCGCGGGCACAGATACGCAGTATTTT.

This clonotype has more than one count but fewer than ten. This rearrangement joins TRBV2 to TRBJ1-2, with D unresolved. The CDR3 length is 14 residues. Per the germline V gene, CDR1 is SNHLY and CDR2 is FYNNEI. V shed 1 base and J shed 3 bases, with 9 bases lying between them. In DNA form, the CDR3 reads TGTGCCAGCAGTGAAGATGGTCGATACTATGGCTACACCTTC. Amino acid sequence: CASSEDGRYYGYTF.

V gene TRBV5-1 combines with J gene TRBJ1-4; D gene unclear. This CDR3 comprises 16 residues. Germline V gene data show CDR1 as SGHRS and CDR2 as YFSETQ. V was pared by 4 bases and J by 7 bases, with 20 bases between. CDR3 nucleotides: TGCGCCAGCAGCCCTACAGCGGTTTTGGCGTTTGAAAAACTGTTTTTT. Its protein product is CASSPTAVLAFEKLFF.

CDR3 region: CASSFGEANEQFF. CDR3 DNA sequence: TGTGCCAGCAGCTTCGGGGAGGCCAATGAGCAGTTCTTC. This chain links TRBV7-2 with TRBJ2-1; a possible D gene is TRBD2 (6 bases). V lost 3 bases and J 6 bases, leaving 9 bases between the germline ends. The CDR3 has 13 residues. Germline CDR1 SGHTA, CDR2 FQGNSA.

This chain connects TRBV5-1 to TRBJ2-1; TRBD2 matches at 8 bases. The CDR3 extends over 13 amino acids. CDR1 is SGHRS and CDR2 is YFSETQ in the germline V gene. Germline trimming cut 7 bases from V and 9 bases from J; bases unmatched to any gene: 9. The CDR3 loop reads CASQTSANSEQFF. The CDR3 DNA follows: TGCGCCAGCCAGACTAGCGCCAATAGTGAGCAGTTCTTC.

This clonotype was seen more than once but under ten times. J is TRBJ1-1 and V is TRBV6-5; a weak D match, TRBD1 (5 bases). V lost 2 bases and J lost 10, with 17 bases in between. CDR1 and CDR2 from the germline V gene are MNHEY and SVGAGI. The CDR3 contains 14 residues. The CDR3: CASSYARGSGPAFF. The CDR3 DNA reads as TGTGCCAGCAGTTACGCCAGAGGGTCGGGGCCAGCTTTCTTT.

A few counts support this clonotype. This CDR3 is CSARSQQQVFF. CDR3 bases: TGCAGTGCTAGAAGCCAACAACAGGTGTTTTTT. The J gene is TRBJ1-4, the V gene TRBV20-1; the D gene is possibly TRBD1 (5 bases). The V and J ends lost 2 bases and 15 bases respectively, with 13 bases between them. The germline V gene has CDR1 DFQATT and CDR2 SNEGSKA (reference sequence). The CDR3 is 11 residues long.

This clonotype occurred many times. The genes are TRBV20-1 and TRBJ2-1, with TRBD1 matching 7 bases. Germline assignment: CDR1 DFQATT and CDR2 SNEGSKA (reference sequence). This CDR3 region has 16 residues. V was clipped by 6 bases and J by 2 bases; unmatched bases: 13. CDR3 loop: CSARNPTGATYNEQFF. The CDR3 DNA sequence: TGCAGTGCCAGAAACCCTACAGGGGCCACCTACAATGAGCAGTTCTTC.

This clonotype was recorded a few times. The chain has TRBV9 and TRBJ1-2; tentatively, D is TRBD1 (5 bases). Looked up from germline, CDR1 is SGDLS and CDR2 is YYNGEE. This CDR3 region has 13 residues. V was cut by 3 bases and J by 2 bases, with 8 bases left in between. The chain's CDR3 is CASSETVNYGYTF. The DNA for the CDR3 is TGTGCCAGCAGCGAGACAGTCAACTATGGCTACACCTTC. The entire variable domain, with the rest obtained from reference TRBV9 and TRBJ1-2, is as follows: DSGVTQTPKHLITATGQRVTLRCSPRSGDLSVYWYQQSLDQGLQFLIQYYNGEERAKGNILERFSAQQFPDLHSELNLSSLELGDSALYFCASSETVNYGYTFGSGTRLTVV.

The chain recombines TRBV7-9 with TRBJ2-5, with D perhaps matching TRBD2 (5 bases). The V end lost 11 bases, the J end lost 5 bases, and 18 bases lay between the germline ends. Germline V gene lookup returns CDR1 SEHNR and CDR2 FQNEAQ (reference sequence). There are 13 residues in the CDR3. The CDR3 sequence: CASTDSGQETQYF. CDR3 nucleotides: TGTGCCTCAACGGACTCCGGTCAGGAGACCCAGTACTTC.

This clonotype occurred a few times. This chain joins TRBV4-1 and TRBJ1-1, with 9 positions matching TRBD1. The CDR3 consists of 17 residues. Looked up from germline, CDR1 is MGHRA and CDR2 is YSYEKL. The V and J ends lost 3 bases and 4 bases, in that order; junction bases with no gene match: 12. The CDR3 loop is CASSHPRGTGQGTEAFF. The CDR3 DNA follows: TGCGCCAGCAGCCATCCCAGGGGGACAGGGCAAGGCACTGAAGCTTTCTTT.

This clonotype was counted a few times. The rearrangement joins TRBV7-9 to TRBJ1-1; D is perhaps TRBD1 (6 bases). The CDR3 totals 15 residues. Germline values: CDR1 SEHNR, CDR2 FQNEAQ (reference sequence). Trimming shortened V by 6 bases and J by 0 bases, and 14 bases separated the two germline ends. The CDR3 DNA follows: TGTGCCAGCAGGGGGGGGCGGCAGTTGAACACTGAAGCTTTCTTT. It is translated as CASRGGRQLNTEAFF.

In this sample, this clonotype turned up a few times. This chain joins TRBV6-2 or TRBV6-3 and TRBJ2-5, with D unclear. Germline CDR1 is MNHEY and CDR2 is SVGEGT. The CDR3 sequence is 8 residues long. Written as DNA, the CDR3 is TGTGGCGAAAAGACCCAGTACTTC. Its protein is CGEKTQYF.

J is TRBJ2-7 and V is TRBV18; tentative D call: TRBD2 (6 bases). V was clipped by 2 bases and J by 5 bases, with 16 bases between them. CDR1 KGHSH and CDR2 LQKENI come from the germline V gene. CDR3 length: 15 residues. The CDR3 is CASSPRALSGHEQYF. In nucleotides, the CDR3 is TGTGCCAGCTCACCAAGGGCCCTAAGCGGGCACGAGCAGTACTTC.

The chain carries TRBV20-1 and TRBJ2-5; D gene unclear. Germline CDR1 DFQATT, CDR2 SNEGSKA (reference sequence). The CDR3 spans 14 residues. The germline V and J ends were trimmed by 0 bases and 0 bases, with 8 bases remaining between them. CDR3 residues: CSAREIRYQETQYF. The CDR3 DNA sequence: TGCAGTGCTAGAGAGATCAGGTACCAAGAGACCCAGTACTTC.

This clonotype was counted between two and nine times. The rearrangement joins TRBV5-1 to TRBJ2-1, with 8 positions matching TRBD2. In germline, CDR1 is SGHRS, CDR2 YFSETQ. Trimming took 7 bases from V and 9 from J; bases not matched to a gene: 15. CDR3 length: 15 amino acids. CDR3 sequence: CASRRSGGPRIEQFF. The CDR3 nucleotides are TGCGCCAGCCGCAGGAGCGGGGGCCCCCGCATTGAGCAGTTCTTC.

This clonotype occurred many times. V usage is TRBV20-1 and J usage is TRBJ1-1, with D possibly TRBD1 on 5 matching bases. This CDR3 is built from 12 residues. CDR1 and CDR2 (germline): DFQATT, SNEGSKA (reference sequence). V gave up 6 bases and J gave up 1 base, with 9 bases separating them. The CDR3 sequence is CSATTGNTEAFF. The CDR3 DNA follows: TGCAGTGCAACCACAGGGAACACTGAAGCTTTCTTT.

The rearrangement uses TRBV6-6 and TRBJ2-4; TRBD1 is a possible D gene (5 bases). The CDR3 runs to 13 residues. Deletions cut 6 bases from V and 10 bases from J, with 16 bases between. Germline V gene data show CDR1 as MNHNY and CDR2 as SVGAGI (reference sequence). The CDR3 DNA follows: TGTGCCAGCAGCGCGAGAGACCCAGGGATTCAGTACTTC. Translation: CASSARDPGIQYF.

This clonotype was seen repeatedly, ten times or more. This chain uses TRBV29-1 with TRBJ2-5; TRBD2 aligns across 12 bases. Per germline, CDR1 SQVTM and CDR2 ANQGSEA. V was clipped by 4 bases and J by 5 bases; unmatched bases: 11. CDR3 length: 16 residues. CDR3 DNA sequence: TGCAGCGTTGCCCGCGAAGGACTAGCGGGGAGGGAGACCCAGTACTTC. Translation gives CSVAREGLAGRETQYF.

This clonotype was recorded many times. The J gene is TRBJ1-5, the V gene TRBV12-3 or TRBV12-4, with no clear D. Trimming shortened V by 3 bases and J by 4 bases, and 7 bases separated the two germline ends. There are 13 residues in the CDR3. CDR3 DNA: TGTGCCAGCAGTTTCGGGGTTAATCAGCCCCAGCATTTT. Its translation: CASSFGVNQPQHF.

The chain recombines TRBV5-1 with TRBJ1-1; the D gene is possibly TRBD1 (5 bases). V shed 6 bases and J shed 7 bases, with 19 bases lying between them. The germline V gene encodes CDR1 SGHRS and CDR2 YFSETQ. This CDR3 is built from 14 residues. The CDR3 DNA sequence: TGCGCCAGCAAGGCTCTAACTGGGGGAAGTGAAGCTTTCTTT. It specifies CASKALTGGSEAFF.

This clonotype showed up just a few times. The rearrangement links TRBV7-3 to TRBJ2-2; 9 nucleotides match TRBD2. J gave up 1 base and V 5 bases, and 2 bases lay outside the gene matches. CDR3 length: 15 amino acids. Per germline, CDR1 SGHTA and CDR2 FQGTGA. CDR3 coding DNA: TGTGCCAGCAGCCCAGCGGGGGGGAACACCGGGGAGCTGTTTTTT. Amino acids: CASSPAGGNTGELFF.

The table lists this clonotype with a few counts. This chain joins TRBV9 and TRBJ1-6; a weak D match, TRBD1 (5 bases). Germline V gene sequence: CDR1 SGDLS, CDR2 YYNGEE. V shed 3 bases and J shed 10 bases, with 14 bases lying between them. CDR3 size: 14 residues. CDR3 region: CASSAGTVGSPLHF. CDR3 bases: TGTGCCAGCAGCGCAGGGACTGTGGGATCACCCCTCCACTTT. Supplemented by reference TRBV9 and TRBJ1-6, the full variable domain reads DSGVTQTPKHLITATGQRVTLRCSPRSGDLSVYWYQQSLDQGLQFLIQYYNGEERAKGNILERFSAQQFPDLHSELNLSSLELGDSALYFCASSAGTVGSPLHFGNGTRLTVT.

J is TRBJ1-5 and V is TRBV4-3; D is unresolved. V lost 1 base to trimming and J lost 7 bases, with 14 bases between them. CDR1 is LGHNA, CDR2 YSLEER, per germline. The CDR3 is 15 residues long. The CDR3 reads CASSQGYGVQQPQHF. DNA for the CDR3: TGCGCCAGCAGCCAAGGATACGGGGTTCAGCAGCCCCAGCATTTT.

J is TRBJ1-1 and V is TRBV5-1; TRBD1 might be the D (5 bases). The germline V and J ends were trimmed by 0 bases and 5 bases, with 11 bases remaining between them. CDR1 SGHRS and CDR2 YFSETQ come from the germline V gene. This CDR3 has 14 residues. The DNA of the CDR3 is TGCGCCAGCAGCTTGGACAGGCCTGGTACTGAAGCTTTCTTT. Translation: CASSLDRPGTEAFF.

This clonotype was counted ten times or more. This sequence joins TRBV20-1 and TRBJ2-3, with D maybe TRBD2 (6 bases). CDR3 length: 14 residues. Germline V gene lookup returns CDR1 DFQATT and CDR2 SNEGSKA (reference sequence). V was clipped by 6 bases and J by 1 base, with 14 bases between them. The CDR3: CSAPPAGRTDTQYF. The DNA of the CDR3 is TGCAGTGCCCCCCCGGCGGGGCGCACAGATACGCAGTATTTT.

This clonotype was seen many times. The chain couples TRBV29-1 to TRBJ2-5, with D maybe TRBD1 (8 bases). There are 14 residues in the CDR3. The germline V gene encodes CDR1 SQVTM and CDR2 ANQGSEA. V shed 7 bases and J shed 5 bases, with 20 bases lying between them. The CDR3: CSATGGQGWETQYF. CDR3 DNA sequence: TGCAGCGCCACGGGAGGACAGGGATGGGAGACCCAGTACTTC.

This clonotype has just a few counts. The gene calls are TRBV7-2 and TRBJ2-7; 9 bases map to TRBD1. The J segment lost 2 bases and the V segment lost 3 bases, leaving 5 bases of the junction unmatched. Germline CDR1 SGHTA, CDR2 FQGNSA. The CDR3 totals 15 residues. Here the CDR3 reads CASSFVQGATYEQYV. The CDR3 DNA follows: TGTGCCAGCAGCTTCGTACAGGGGGCCACCTACGAGCAGTACGTC.